Shown below are 18 T cell receptor beta chains from a single sample sequenced in a study of cytomegalovirus exposure and HLA in healthy donors. 60 Vbeta and 13 Jbeta primers were used in PCR. The table came from immunoSEQ multiplex PCR; TCRdb's copy has only in-frame clones and leaves some out. The table has around 130,000 clones, 77% seen once. Sample: PBMCs. Every receptor here comes from a man aged 18 to 29 in good health and CMV-seropositive.

This chain joins TRBV25-1 and TRBJ1-1, with 7 nucleotides matching TRBD1. The germline CDR1 and CDR2 sequences are MGHDK and SYGVNS. V dropped 1 base and J dropped 7; count of bases not matched to a gene: 15. This CDR3 comprises 17 residues. The CDR3 bases are TGTGCCAGCAGTGAATCCGACCTCGGAATGGGACAGTTTGAAGCTTTCTTT. Encoded protein: CASSESDLGMGQFEAFF.

This chain uses TRBV19 with TRBJ1-1; D gene uncertain. Deletions cut 0 bases from V and 7 bases from J, with 9 bases between. This CDR3 is built from 13 residues. CDR1 is LNHDA and CDR2 is SQIVND in the germline V gene (reference sequence). The CDR3 coding sequence is TGTGCCAGTAGTATAGAGGCGCCGGGTGAAGCTTTCTTT. This encodes CASSIEAPGEAFF. Supplemented by reference TRBV19 and TRBJ1-1, the full variable domain reads DGGITQSPKYLFRKEGQNVTLSCEQNLNHDAMYWYRQDPGQGLRLIYYSQIVNDFQKGDIAEGYSVSREKKESFPLTVTSAQKNPTAFYLCASSIEAPGEAFFGQGTRLTVV.

This chain links TRBV27 with TRBJ1-1; possibly TRBD1 for D (6 bases). CDR3 length: 14 residues. V shed 4 bases and J shed 2 bases, with 11 bases lying between them. CDR1 and CDR2 (germline): MNHEY, SMNVEV (reference sequence). This CDR3 is CASSSSRGNTEAFF. CDR3 nucleotide sequence: TGTGCCAGCAGTTCCTCCAGGGGCAACACTGAAGCTTTCTTT.

This rearrangement joins TRBV7-6 to TRBJ2-1, with D maybe TRBD2 (5 bases). The CDR3 extends over 15 amino acids. The germline V and J ends were trimmed by 0 bases and 0 bases, with 6 bases remaining between them. CDR1 is SGHVS and CDR2 is FNYEAQ in the germline V gene. This CDR3 reads CASSLAGSSYNEQFF. The CDR3 DNA sequence: TGTGCCAGCAGCTTAGCGGGGAGCTCCTACAATGAGCAGTTCTTC.

This clone was found a few times. V and J are TRBV6-6 and TRBJ2-7; 12 bases agree with TRBD2. CDR1 and CDR2 (germline): MNHNY, SVGAGI (reference sequence). J gave up 3 bases and V 2 bases, and 2 bases lay outside the gene matches. The CDR3 length is 15 residues. CDR3 sequence reads: CASSYGTSGLYEQYF. CDR3 nucleotides: TGTGCCAGCAGTTACGGGACTAGCGGGCTCTACGAGCAGTACTTC.

V and J are TRBV30 and TRBJ1-1, with a weak D call TRBD1 (5 bases). The CDR3 extends over 11 amino acids. The V gene lost 8 bases and the J gene lost 3 bases, with 10 bases spanning the gap. Germline V lookup: CDR1 GTSNPN, CDR2 SVGIG (reference sequence). The CDR3 loop reads CARGEDTEAFF. CDR3 nucleotides: TGTGCCCGGGGGGAAGACACTGAAGCTTTCTTT.

This chain connects TRBV6-6 to TRBJ1-2, with unresolved D. The CDR3 spans 15 residues. Trimming left V 0 bases short and J 0 bases short, with 8 bases between. CDR1 and CDR2 (germline): MNHNY, SVGAGI (reference sequence). The CDR3 reads CASSYSGRANYGYTF. In DNA, the CDR3 is TGTGCCAGCAGTTACTCGGGCCGCGCTAACTATGGCTACACCTTC.

The chain joins TRBV5-5 to TRBJ1-1; D gene unclear. V was pared by 5 bases and J by 0 bases, with 11 bases between. CDR1 is SGHKS, CDR2 YYEKEE, per germline (reference sequence). This CDR3 has 14 amino acids. As DNA, the CDR3 is TGTGCCAGCAGGTTCGGAGCTTTGAACACTGAAGCTTTCTTT. It specifies CASRFGALNTEAFF.

J is TRBJ1-5 and V is TRBV28; D gene unclear. V was cut by 5 bases and J by 0 bases, with 11 bases left in between. Per germline, CDR1 MDHEN and CDR2 SYDVKM. The CDR3 consists of 15 residues. The CDR3 DNA is TGTGCCAGCAGTATGGGGAGGTTTAGCAATCAGCCCCAGCATTTT. Translating gives CASSMGRFSNQPQHF.

This sequence joins TRBV19 and TRBJ2-3; perhaps TRBD2 as D (6 bases). This CDR3 has 14 residues. CDR1 and CDR2 (germline): LNHDA, SQIVND (reference sequence). Trimming shortened V by 7 bases and J by 2 bases, and 13 bases separated the two germline ends. This chain's CDR3 is CASTPGLLTDTQYF. Here the CDR3 DNA reads TGTGCCAGTACCCCGGGACTTCTCACAGATACGCAGTATTTT.

The chain has TRBV11-2 and TRBJ2-7; 8 bases map to TRBD1. From germline, CDR1 is SGHAT and CDR2 FQNNGV. The CDR3 has 13 residues. With V trimmed by 5 bases and J by 5 bases, 5 bases remained unmatched. Here the CDR3 reads CASSEDRVNEQYF. The CDR3 region has the DNA TGTGCCAGCAGCGAGGACAGGGTCAACGAGCAGTACTTC.

This chain connects TRBV2 to TRBJ1-1, with 9 bases aligning to TRBD1. V trimming: 8 bases; J trimming: 1 base; junction bases outside the gene matches: 5. The CDR3 is 14 residues long. CDR1 SNHLY and CDR2 FYNNEI come from the germline V gene. CDR3 nucleotides: TGTGCCAGCTGTCGGGACAGGGAGAACACTGAAGCTTTCTTT. This sequence encodes CASCRDRENTEAFF.

V and J are TRBV7-8 and TRBJ1-3; 9 bases line up with TRBD1. V trimming: 5 bases; J trimming: 0 bases; junction bases outside the gene matches: 14. This CDR3 region has 19 residues. Germline CDR1 SGHVS, CDR2 FQNEAQ. CDR3 region: CASSLMRDRVYRSGNTIYF. The DNA of the CDR3 is TGTGCCAGCAGCCTTATGAGGGACAGGGTATACCGCTCTGGAAACACCATATATTTT. The whole variable domain, filled in from reference TRBV7-8 and TRBJ1-3, reads GAGVSQSPRYKVAKRGQDVALRCDPISGHVSLFWYQQALGQGPEFLTYFQNEAQLDKSGLPSDRFFAERPEGSVSTLKIQRTQQEDSAVYLCASSLMRDRVYRSGNTIYFGEGSWLTVV.

The rearrangement links TRBV29-1 to TRBJ2-7; D is perhaps TRBD2 (5 bases). This CDR3 spans 13 amino acids. Trimming took 6 bases from V and 6 from J, leaving 18 bases between them. Germline V gene lookup returns CDR1 SQVTM and CDR2 ANQGSEA. CDR3 residues: CSVGVSGLGEQYF. The DNA of the CDR3 is TGCAGCGTGGGAGTGAGCGGACTCGGCGAGCAGTACTTC.

The CDR3, as DNA: TGTGCCTGGAGCCCGGGGGGTACGCAGTATTTT. Encoded protein: CAWSPGGTQYF. The chain carries TRBV30 and TRBJ2-3; 7 nucleotides line up with TRBD2. The V gene end was trimmed by 3 bases and the J gene end by 8 bases; junction bases not matched to a gene: 2. This CDR3 has 11 amino acids. CDR1 is GTSNPN and CDR2 is SVGIG in the germline V gene (reference sequence). Using reference TRBV30 and TRBJ2-3 for the parts outside the CDR3, the full variable domain is SQTIHQWPATLVQPVGSPLSLECTVEGTSNPNLYWYRQAAGRGLQLLFYSVGIGQISSEVPQNLSASRPQDRQFILSSKKLLLSDSGFYLCAWSPGGTQYFGPGTRLTVL.

This rearrangement joins TRBV15 to TRBJ2-7; 10 bases align to TRBD2. J gave up 4 bases and V 3 bases, and 3 bases lay outside the gene matches. Germline assignment: CDR1 LNHNV and CDR2 YYDKDF (reference sequence). The CDR3 totals 14 residues. The CDR3: CATSSGLAVYEQYF. The CDR3 DNA is TGTGCCACCAGCAGTGGACTAGCGGTTTACGAGCAGTACTTC.

The V and J genes are TRBV28 and TRBJ1-2; 9 nucleotides line up with TRBD1. Germline trimming cut 2 bases from V and 7 bases from J; bases unmatched to any gene: 11. The CDR3 is made up of 16 amino acids. Per the germline V gene, CDR1 is MDHEN and CDR2 is SYDVKM. CDR3 sequence (DNA): TGTGCCAGCAGTTTACAACGGGACAGGGCGAGTGGTGGCTACACCTTC. Translated, it gives CASSLQRDRASGGYTF.

The J gene is TRBJ1-6, the V gene TRBV4-1; D may be TRBD1 (5 bases). Trimming pared 2 bases from V and 7 bases from J, leaving 9 bases between. CDR3 length equals 14 residues. Germline loops: CDR1 MGHRA, CDR2 YSYEKL. CDR3 bases: TGCGCCAGCAGCCAACGGGGGTGGAATTCACCCCTCCACTTT. Its protein is CASSQRGWNSPLHF.